The present TCR beta chain was sequenced within a study of cytomegalovirus exposure and HLA in healthy donors. Trimming took 4 bases from V and 7 from J, leaving 14 bases between them. Germline V gene data show CDR1 as SEHNR and CDR2 as FQNEAQ (reference sequence). The CDR3 runs 13 residues. PCR used 60 Vbeta primers and 13 Jbeta primers. Only in-frame clones appear in the TCRdb table, and some are missing; sequencing was by immunoSEQ multiplex PCR. The table lists 100,000 to 150,000 clones. This receptor was taken from a young man in good health and CMV-seronegative. The chain links TRBV7-9 to TRBJ2-7; D not resolved. Source material: PBMCs. The CDR3 coding sequence is TGTGCCAGCAGCTCCGGCGGCCTTGTGGAGCAGTACTTC. It specifies CASSSGGLVEQYF.